This TCR beta chain was retrieved from a study of cytomegalovirus exposure and HLA in healthy donors. Study as a whole: Around 200 million T cells yielded 90 million to 130 million unique TCR beta sequences, as an earlier analysis found. Study outcomes and limitations: The authors enumerated around 150 TCR beta chains as linked to cytomegalovirus. Donors belonging to an Asian-associated ancestry cluster reportedly showed fewer N-insertions in productive TCRs than the approximately 670-donor mean, according to what a later analysis found. Rarity held for most TCR sequences, but there were some public TCRs that occurred in many donors.

Germline trimming cut 0 bases from V and 2 bases from J; bases unmatched to any gene: 2. Germline-derived CDR1 and CDR2 are SGDLS and YYNGEE. The CDR3 is 14 residues long. This PCR relied on a set of 60 Vbeta primers and 13 Jbeta primers. Using immunoSEQ multiplex PCR, the repertoire was profiled, and TCRdb retains in-frame clones only, with some absent. In the table there are more than 150,000 clones, about four fifths of which are singletons. For this clone: No antigen is known for it. The identical CDR3 is also encoded by other nucleotide sequences in the sample.

This TCR derives from a woman in her 50s in good health and CMV-seropositive. The material sequenced was PBMCs. V gene TRBV9 combines with J gene TRBJ2-7; 7 nucleotides match TRBD2. CDR3 protein: CASSVGGGTYEQYF. CDR3 nucleotides: TGTGCCAGCAGCGTAGGGGGGGGAACCTACGAGCAGTACTTC.